A selection of T cell receptor beta chains follows, all from one sample in a study of neurological immune-mediated disorders. TCRdb processed the 5' RACE reads anew with MiXCR; each CDR3 protein has one entry. The table has some 60,000 distinct CDR3 sequences, around 5% seen once. The sample was PBMCs. The receptors derive from a woman aged 45-59 years with multiple sclerosis. CDR3s include the opening cysteine and the closing phenylalanine or tryptophan. D genes are given only for firm matches. Some rows have no size entry. The others give once, few or many, or a class for an expanded clone.

J: TRBJ1-2; length: 17; V: TRBV4-1; size: few; D: .; DNA: TGCGCCAGCAGCCAGGGAGAGCAGGGAGGAAACAACTATGGCTACACCTTC; CDR3: CASSQGEQGGNNYGYTF
J: TRBJ2-1; length: 16; V: TRBV5-1; size: many; D: TRBD1; DNA: TGCGCCAGCAGCGCCGACAGGGTGGGTTCCTACAATGAGCAGTTCTTC; CDR3: CASSADRVGSYNEQFF
J: TRBJ2-7; length: 16; V: TRBV5-1; size: many; D: TRBD2; DNA: TGCGCCAGCAGCTCGGCCACTAGCGGGGGGCCTGACGAGCAGTACTTC; CDR3: CASSSATSGGPDEQYF
J: TRBJ2-7; length: 13; V: TRBV28; size: many; D: .; DNA: TGTGCCAGCGGACCACCACTAATCTACGAGCAGTACTTC; CDR3: CASGPPLIYEQYF
J: TRBJ2-7; length: 13; V: TRBV7-9; size: many; D: TRBD1; DNA: TGTGCCAGCTCCGAAGGGGCAGGGGGCGAGCAGTACTTC; CDR3: CASSEGAGGEQYF
J: TRBJ2-1; length: 12; V: TRBV7-8; size: many; D: .; DNA: TGTGCCAGCAGCCCGTCAGAGGGAGATTCGGTCTTC; CDR3: CASSPSEGDSVF
J: TRBJ2-3; length: 14; V: TRBV5-6; size: many; D: TRBD1; DNA: TGTGCCAGCAGTGGGTGGTTGTGGGGACAGGGGCAGTATTTT; CDR3: CASSGWLWGQGQYF
J: TRBJ1-2; length: 15; V: TRBV3-1; size: many; D: .; DNA: TGTGCCAGCAGCCACACCGACCGACTCTTCTATGGCTACACCTTC; CDR3: CASSHTDRLFYGYTF
J: TRBJ2-5; length: 14; V: TRBV10-3; size: many; D: TRBD2; DNA: TGTGCCACCGACGAAGGGAGGGAACAAGAGACCCAGTACTTC; CDR3: CATDEGREQETQYF
J: TRBJ1-5; length: 15; V: TRBV6-6; size: .; D: TRBD1; DNA: TGTGCCAGCACCCACGGGGGACAGGGAAATCAGCCCCAGAATTTT; CDR3: CASTHGGQGNQPQNF
J: TRBJ2-1; length: 16; V: TRBV5-1; size: many; D: TRBD1; DNA: TGCGCCAGCAGCTTGGTACCCGGGACAGGGATGAATGAGCAGTTCTTC; CDR3: CASSLVPGTGMNEQFF
J: TRBJ1-2; length: 12; V: TRBV29-1; size: many; D: TRBD1; DNA: TGCAGCGCCTTGACAGGGTTAGGTGGCTACACCTTC; CDR3: CSALTGLGGYTF
J: TRBJ2-4; length: 14; V: TRBV5-1; size: many; D: .; DNA: TGCGCCAGCAGCCCCCGACAGGGACTAAACATTCAGTACTTC; CDR3: CASSPRQGLNIQYF
J: TRBJ2-3; length: 14; V: TRBV20-1; size: many; D: TRBD2; DNA: TGCAGTGCACCGTTAGCAAGCGGGGAGGCTACGCAGTATTTT; CDR3: CSAPLASGEATQYF
J: TRBJ2-3; length: 14; V: TRBV5-1; size: many; D: .; DNA: TGCGCCAGCAGCTTGGACGGGGGCACAGATACGCAGTATTTT; CDR3: CASSLDGGTDTQYF
J: TRBJ1-5; length: 13; V: TRBV29-1; size: many; D: .; DNA: TGCAGCGTCAGGGCGGCTAGCAATCAGCCCCAGCATTTT; CDR3: CSVRAASNQPQHF
J: TRBJ2-2; length: 16; V: TRBV9; size: many; D: .; DNA: TGTGCCAGCAGCCTCCAAGGACGGGGGGACAAGGGGGAGCTGTTTTTT; CDR3: CASSLQGRGDKGELFF
J: TRBJ1-2; length: 12; V: TRBV6-5; size: few; D: TRBD1; DNA: TGTGCCAGCAGTAGAGCCACAGGGGACTACACCTTC; CDR3: CASSRATGDYTF
J: TRBJ1-2; length: 12; V: TRBV6-6; size: many; D: .; DNA: TGTGCCAGCAGTACAGGCCACTATGGCTACACCTTC; CDR3: CASSTGHYGYTF
J: TRBJ2-3; length: 16; V: TRBV5-6; size: many; D: TRBD2; DNA: TGTGCCAGCAGCTGGACTAGCGGGGGGGTCACAGATACGCAGTATTTT; CDR3: CASSWTSGGVTDTQYF
J: TRBJ1-4; length: 15; V: TRBV15; size: .; D: .; DNA: TGTGCCACCAGCAGACCCAGTACCTCTAATGAAAAACTGTTTTTT; CDR3: CATSRPSTSNEKLFF
J: TRBJ1-1; length: 11; V: TRBV10-2; size: many; D: .; DNA: TGCGCCAGCAAGGTCATTGGCGAAGCTTTCTTT; CDR3: CASKVIGEAFF
J: TRBJ2-3; length: 12; V: TRBV29-1; size: many; D: .; DNA: TGCAGCGTTGAAGCGGGTACGGATACGCAGTATTTT; CDR3: CSVEAGTDTQYF